What follows are 9 T cell receptor beta chains derived from one specimen sequenced in a study of blood T cell repertoires in COVID-19. TCRdb's table, derived via immunoSEQ multiplex PCR, lists solely in-frame clones and lacks some. The repertoire holds approximately 230,000 clones, with 80% to 90% as singletons. Sequenced: peripheral blood. The receptors were gathered from a man older than 75 with acute or convalescent COVID-19.

The chain carries TRBV10-1 and TRBJ2-1, with D possibly TRBD1 on 6 matching bases. V lost 5 bases, J lost 2 bases, and 13 bases lay in between. This CDR3 comprises 15 residues. Germline CDR1 and CDR2: WNHNN and SYGVQD (reference sequence). The CDR3 nucleotides read TGCGCCAGCAGTTCAGGGGTTATCACCTACAATGAGCAGTTCTTC. The encoded protein is CASSSGVITYNEQFF.

The chain is built from TRBV7-9 and TRBJ2-1, with a possible D match to TRBD1 (6 bases). Germline CDR1 and CDR2: SEHNR and FQNEAQ (reference sequence). V shed 1 base and J shed 7 bases, with 11 bases lying between them. This CDR3 comprises 14 residues. Here the CDR3 DNA reads TGTGCCAGCAGCTTAGTCCAGGGGTTTAATGAGCAGTTCTTC. This encodes CASSLVQGFNEQFF.

This sequence joins TRBV7-3 and TRBJ2-3, with 8 bases identical to TRBD2. After removal of 2 bases from V and 3 bases from J, the junction contained 4 bases not matched to a gene. Germline V gene data show CDR1 as SGHTA and CDR2 as FQGTGA. The CDR3 runs 15 residues. CDR3 in amino acids: CASSLRGGVTDTQYF. The CDR3 nucleotides are TGTGCCAGCAGCTTACGGGGGGGTGTTACAGATACGCAGTATTTT.

The chain combines TRBV24-1 with TRBJ1-1; weak D call: TRBD1 (6 bases). The CDR3 consists of 15 residues. In germline, CDR1 is KGHDR, CDR2 SFDVKD. V gave up 3 bases and J gave up 3 bases, with 13 bases separating them. Here the CDR3 reads CATSDAQQGHTEAFF. CDR3 nucleotides: TGTGCCACCAGTGATGCCCAACAGGGCCACACTGAAGCTTTCTTT.

This clone was recorded only once. The rearrangement joins TRBV21-1 to TRBJ1-2; the table's D call, TRBD1, has no DNA check behind it. TRBV21-1 is a pseudogene locus. This CDR3 contains 19 residues. For the CDR3, the DNA is TGTGCCAGCAGCAAAGCGATATGTGGACAGGCAAAACCTAACTATGGCTACACCTTC. As protein: CASSKAICGQAKPNYGYTF.

The V and J genes are TRBV19 and TRBJ2-7, with D possibly being TRBD1 (5 bases). Germline loops: CDR1 LNHDA, CDR2 SQIVND (reference sequence). V was pared by 3 bases and J by 5 bases, with 8 bases between. This CDR3 region has 12 residues. The CDR3, as DNA: TGTGCCAGTAGTATGACAGCCCACGAGCAGTACTTC. Its protein product is CASSMTAHEQYF.

This rearrangement joins TRBV7-2 to TRBJ2-3; D gene unclear. CDR1 and CDR2 from the germline V gene are SGHTA and FQGNSA. V lost 5 bases to trimming and J lost 1 base, with 16 bases between them. The CDR3 is made up of 16 amino acids. CDR3 in DNA: TGTGCCAGCAGCCCTGGTATCAACCGGGGCACAGATACGCAGTATTTT. Its translation is CASSPGINRGTDTQYF. Filled out from reference TRBV7-2 and TRBJ2-3, the complete variable domain reads GAGVSQSPSNKVTEKGKDVELRCDPISGHTALYWYRQSLGQGLEFLIYFQGNSAPDKSGLPSDRFSAERTGGSVSTLTIQRTQQEDSAVYLCASSPGINRGTDTQYFGPGTRLTVL.

The V gene is TRBV28, the J gene TRBJ2-3; a weak D match, TRBD1 (6 bases). V was shortened by 6 bases and J by 5 bases, with 24 bases between the two germline ends. The CDR3 length is 17 residues. Germline loops: CDR1 MDHEN, CDR2 SYDVKM. The CDR3 DNA reads TGTGCCAGCAGGGGAATTTTTGGACAGTTAACAGGAGATACGCAGTATTTT. Translation gives CASRGIFGQLTGDTQYF.

A few counts support this clone. The rearrangement uses TRBV19 and TRBJ1-2; TRBD1 agrees at 8 bases. V lost 7 bases and J lost 8; bases outside the gene matches: 12. This CDR3 spans 14 amino acids. In germline, CDR1 is LNHDA, CDR2 SQIVND (reference sequence). The CDR3 DNA is TGTGCCAGTAACCGGCAGGACAGGGAAGAGGGCTACACCTTC. Amino acid sequence: CASNRQDREEGYTF. The full variable domain, rest sourced from reference TRBV19 and TRBJ1-2, is DGGITQSPKYLFRKEGQNVTLSCEQNLNHDAMYWYRQDPGQGLRLIYYSQIVNDFQKGDIAEGYSVSREKKESFPLTVTSAQKNPTAFYLCASNRQDREEGYTFGSGTRLTVV.